Below, 19 T cell receptor beta chains from the same sample are listed, as sequenced in a study of siplizumab effects on memory and regulatory T cells. Clones were sequenced by immunoSEQ multiplex PCR, and TCRdb holds only the in-frame ones, with some missing. This sample has about 50,000 clones; roughly 87% occur once, and the top ten carry 0.3% to 0.45%. The material sequenced was naive CD8+ T cells sorted from blood. These receptors came from a human donor in good health.

The CDR3 DNA reads TGTGCCAGCAGTTTATTCAATGAGCAGTTCTTC. This sequence encodes CASSLFNEQFF. J is TRBJ2-1 and V is TRBV28; D gene unclear. The CDR3 is 11 amino acids. V lost 1 base, J lost 6 bases, and 1 base lay in between. The germline V gene encodes CDR1 MDHEN and CDR2 SYDVKM.

The CDR3 protein is CASSLWPNEKLFF. The CDR3 DNA reads TGTGCCAGCAGTTTATGGCCTAATGAAAAACTGTTTTTT. The chain uses TRBV27 and TRBJ1-4, with D uncertain. The CDR3 is made up of 13 amino acids. The germline V gene encodes CDR1 MNHEY and CDR2 SMNVEV (reference sequence). V shed 1 base and J shed 3 bases, with 3 bases lying between them.

The chain combines TRBV6-6 with TRBJ1-2, with TRBD1 identical over 7 bases. Germline CDR1 and CDR2: MNHNY and SVGAGI (reference sequence). This CDR3 comprises 14 residues. V lost 0 bases and J lost 3; bases outside the gene matches: 1. The CDR3 coding sequence is TGTGCCAGCAGTTACTCCGGGACAGACTATGGCTACACCTTC. This sequence encodes CASSYSGTDYGYTF.

This rearrangement joins TRBV28 to TRBJ2-1; maybe TRBD1 (5 bases). This CDR3 region has 15 residues. V was clipped by 2 bases and J by 2 bases, with 10 bases between them. From germline, CDR1 is MDHEN and CDR2 SYDVKM. The CDR3 DNA follows: TGTGCCAGCAGTTTAGGGCAGGGTCCCTACAATGAGCAGTTCTTC. Translated, it gives CASSLGQGPYNEQFF.

The genes are TRBV4-1 and TRBJ1-4; 7 bases map to TRBD1. V dropped 2 bases and J dropped 3; count of bases not matched to a gene: 3. Germline CDR1 is MGHRA and CDR2 is YSYEKL. This CDR3 region has 15 residues. The CDR3 nucleotides are TGCGCCAGCAGCCAAAGAGGGGGCTCTAATGAAAAACTGTTTTTT. Protein: CASSQRGGSNEKLFF.

The chain combines TRBV5-4 with TRBJ2-7, with D maybe TRBD1 (5 bases). The CDR3 totals 13 residues. Germline CDR1 and CDR2: SGHNT and YYREEE (reference sequence). V was pared by 3 bases and J by 2 bases, with 9 bases between. The CDR3 here is CASSSDSTYEQYF. DNA of the CDR3: TGTGCCAGCAGCTCAGACAGTACCTACGAGCAGTACTTC.

The chain has TRBV5-6 and TRBJ2-7, with D perhaps matching TRBD1 (6 bases). CDR3 length: 14 residues. In germline, CDR1 is SGHDT, CDR2 YYEEEE. Trimming stripped 0 bases from V and 1 base from J, with 8 bases between. The CDR3 spells CASSLEGVSYEQYF. CDR3 coding DNA: TGTGCCAGCAGCTTGGAGGGGGTTTCCTACGAGCAGTACTTC. Using reference TRBV5-6 and TRBJ2-7 for the parts outside the CDR3, the full variable domain is DAGVTQSPTHLIKTRGQQVTLRCSPKSGHDTVSWYQQALGQGPQFIFQYYEEEERQRGNFPDRFSGHQFPNYSSELNVNALLLGDSALYLCASSLEGVSYEQYFGPGTRLTVT.

The V gene is TRBV4-1, the J gene TRBJ2-1, with 13 bases identical to TRBD2. The CDR3 is 17 residues long. Looked up from germline, CDR1 is MGHRA and CDR2 is YSYEKL. The trim removed 8 bases at V and 0 bases at J, leaving 7 bases unmatched. In DNA form, the CDR3 reads TGCGCCAGCGCGGAACTAGCGGGGGGGAGCTCCTACAATGAGCAGTTCTTC. Its translation is CASAELAGGSSYNEQFF.

The rearrangement joins TRBV6-5 to TRBJ1-4; the D gene is possibly TRBD1 (5 bases). Deletions cut 6 bases from V and 5 bases from J, with 13 bases between. The CDR3 is 14 residues long. Germline CDR1 reads MNHEY; CDR2 reads SVGAGI. CDR3 region: CASSEDSPNEKLFF. In DNA, the CDR3 is TGTGCCAGCAGCGAAGACAGTCCCAATGAAAAACTGTTTTTT.

The V and J genes are TRBV11-2 and TRBJ1-5, with TRBD1 as a possible D gene (6 bases). The CDR3 has 15 residues. V was clipped by 0 bases and J by 5 bases, with 11 bases between them. CDR1 and CDR2 from the germline V gene are SGHAT and FQNNGV. The CDR3 DNA sequence: TGTGCCAGCAGCTTAGAATTAGGGGGGGATCAGCCCCAGCATTTT. It specifies CASSLELGGDQPQHF.

This chain links TRBV7-9 with TRBJ2-2, with D perhaps matching TRBD2 (6 bases). The V and J ends lost 4 bases and 4 bases respectively, with 10 bases between them. The CDR3 covers 14 residues. Germline V gives CDR1 SEHNR, CDR2 FQNEAQ (reference sequence). CDR3 DNA: TGTGCCAGCAGCTCGACTAGTCCCACCGGGGAGCTGTTTTTT. Protein product: CASSSTSPTGELFF.

This chain joins TRBV5-1 and TRBJ2-7, with D possibly matching TRBD1 (7 bases). CDR1 and CDR2 from the germline V gene are SGHRS and YFSETQ. This CDR3 region has 15 residues. The V end was cut by 2 bases, the J end by 3 bases, with 15 bases between. The chain's CDR3 is CASSLVAGGNYEQYF. CDR3 DNA: TGCGCCAGCAGCTTAGTGGCAGGGGGGAACTACGAGCAGTACTTC.

This chain connects TRBV19 to TRBJ2-2; no reliable D call. Trimming left V 6 bases short and J 4 bases short, with 9 bases between. The CDR3 is 13 amino acids. Per germline, CDR1 LNHDA and CDR2 SQIVND (reference sequence). DNA for the CDR3: TGTGCCAGTAGCCCCCTACTCACCGGGGAGCTGTTTTTT. This gives the protein CASSPLLTGELFF.

The chain is built from TRBV29-1 and TRBJ1-2, with D unclear. The CDR3 has 12 residues. V was shortened by 3 bases and J by 6 bases, with 11 bases between the two germline ends. Germline lookup yields CDR1 SQVTM and CDR2 ANQGSEA. CDR3 in amino acids: CSVEKGLNGYTF. The CDR3, as DNA: TGCAGCGTTGAGAAAGGGTTGAATGGCTACACCTTC.

The rearrangement links TRBV7-9 to TRBJ1-2, with D uncertain. This CDR3 is 16 amino acids long. Germline loops: CDR1 SEHNR, CDR2 FQNEAQ (reference sequence). V lost 5 bases to trimming and J lost 4 bases, with 20 bases between them. The CDR3 sequence is CASSLLDHKQLYGYTF. The CDR3 bases are TGTGCCAGCAGCCTCCTAGACCACAAGCAACTCTATGGCTACACCTTC.

This chain uses TRBV30 with TRBJ2-1; the D gene is possibly TRBD2 (6 bases). The V gene lost 5 bases and the J gene lost 0 bases, with 17 bases spanning the gap. Germline V gives CDR1 GTSNPN, CDR2 SVGIG (reference sequence). This CDR3 region has 16 residues. The CDR3 is CAWLGGQYYSYNEQFF. CDR3 coding DNA: TGTGCCTGGTTGGGAGGCCAATATTACTCCTACAATGAGCAGTTCTTC.

V and J are TRBV6-5 and TRBJ2-1, with D possibly being TRBD2 (6 bases). Trimming pared 2 bases from V and 6 bases from J, leaving 14 bases between. The CDR3 length is 15 residues. Germline lookup yields CDR1 MNHEY and CDR2 SVGAGI. The CDR3 region has the DNA TGTGCCAGCAGTTACCGGGACTTAGGGATCAATGAGCAGTTCTTC. Its protein is CASSYRDLGINEQFF.

The V and J genes are TRBV30 and TRBJ2-1; TRBD1 matches 7 bases. The CDR3 extends over 15 amino acids. The V gene's germline CDR1 is GTSNPN and CDR2 SVGIG (reference sequence). V lost 0 bases and J lost 3; bases outside the gene matches: 5. CDR3 sequence reads: CAWSVLGGGYNEQFF. The CDR3 DNA sequence: TGTGCCTGGAGTGTACTAGGGGGCGGCTACAATGAGCAGTTCTTC.

V and J are TRBV6-1 and TRBJ2-5; D unresolved. The CDR3 is 14 residues long. V dropped 4 bases and J dropped 5 bases, with 14 bases sitting between them. Per germline, CDR1 MNHNS and CDR2 SASEGT. The chain's CDR3 is CASSVGRYLETQYF. The CDR3, as DNA: TGTGCCAGCAGTGTCGGCCGGTACTTGGAGACCCAGTACTTC.